The subject of this entry is one TCR beta chain. This specimen belongs to a study of CD8 T cells in Susac syndrome. Across the study: At blood draw, Susac syndrome patients were therapy-naive, on corticosteroids, or on intravenous immunoglobulin alone.

Germline V gives CDR1 SGHAT, CDR2 FQNNGV. V gave up 6 bases and J gave up 4 bases, with 8 bases separating them. The CDR3 sequence is 12 residues long. Random hexamers were used to reverse transcribe the RNA input (about 0.5 to 1 ug). Across 54 Vbeta and 13 Jbeta, TCR beta CDR3 was amplified with immunoSEQ multiplex PCR. One entry per CDR3 protein results from TCRdb running MiXCR on the immunoSEQ multiplex PCR reads. The sample comprises roughly 52,000 distinct CDR3 sequences, 95% of which are singletons, and approximately 0.8% rests with the top ten. Sequencing of TCR beta covered CD8+ and CD4+ T cells obtained from blood. Patients with Susac syndrome met diagnostic criteria defined recently for definite or probable disease.

The sequenced sample was CD8+ T cells from PBMCs. This TCR was sampled from a human donor with Susac syndrome. The chain is built from TRBV11-2 and TRBJ2-3; D call uncertain. CDR3 nucleotides: TGTGCCAGCAGTGGGTTCCCAGATACGCAGTATTTT. Translated, it gives CASSGFPDTQYF.